The table lists the clone carrying this T cell receptor (beta chain) with many counts. The data were taken from a study of Graves' ophthalmopathy and Graves' hyperthyroidism. Scientists amplified the TCR beta CDR3 regions from RNA transcripts. After a first-round RT-PCR with HTBI primers, a second-round multiplex PCR was run. From the multiplex PCR reads, TCRdb called clonotypes with MiXCR, one entry per CDR3 protein. Found here are around 1,200,000 distinct CDR3 sequences, around a third of them singletons; the top ten hold roughly 11%. V dropped 1 base and J dropped 7 bases, with 14 bases sitting between them. CDR3 length: 14 residues. Germline V gene sequence: CDR1 SGHDT, CDR2 YYEEEE.

J is TRBJ1-2 and V is TRBV5-6; no reliable D call. Sequenced: peripheral blood or thyroid tissue (not recorded which). The sequence was collected from an adult man with Graves' hyperthyroidism. CDR3 sequence (DNA): TGTGCCAGCAGCTTGCTGGGATGGGATGCTGGCTACACCTTC. This gives the protein CASSLLGWDAGYTF.